This T cell receptor (beta chain) emerged from a study of blood T cell repertoires in COVID-19. About the research overall: The samples span acute and convalescent COVID-19 from the United States, Italy and Spain.

Profiling relied on immunoSEQ multiplex PCR, and the TCRdb table lists in-frame clones only, not all of them. The sample lists 30,000 to 40,000 clones, about 90% seen once, with about 9.5% in the top ten. Germline lookup yields CDR1 SGHDT and CDR2 YYEEEE. This CDR3 is 16 amino acids long. The trim removed 0 bases at V and 7 bases at J, leaving 8 bases unmatched. The sample comprised peripheral blood. The receptor's source is a man older than 75 with active COVID-19. V and J are TRBV5-6 and TRBJ1-2, with 11 bases matching TRBD1. The chain's CDR3 is CASSLAGTGGTRGYTF. DNA for the CDR3: TGTGCCAGCAGCTTGGCCGGGACAGGGGGTACGCGTGGCTACACCTTC.